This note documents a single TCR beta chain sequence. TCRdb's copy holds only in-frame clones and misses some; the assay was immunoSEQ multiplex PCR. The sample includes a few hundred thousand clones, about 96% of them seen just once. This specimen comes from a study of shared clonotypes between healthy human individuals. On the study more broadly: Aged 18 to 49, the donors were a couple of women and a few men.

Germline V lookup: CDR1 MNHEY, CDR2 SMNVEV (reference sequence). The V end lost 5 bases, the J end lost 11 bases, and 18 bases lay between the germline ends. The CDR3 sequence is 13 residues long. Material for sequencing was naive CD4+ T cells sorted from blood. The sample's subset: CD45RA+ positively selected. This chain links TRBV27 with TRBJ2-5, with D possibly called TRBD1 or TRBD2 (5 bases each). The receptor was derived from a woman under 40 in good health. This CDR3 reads CASSPPRMGEQYF. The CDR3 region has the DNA TGTGCCAGCAGTCCCCCTAGGATGGGGGAGCAGTACTTC.